This TCR beta chain emerged from a study of T cell responses to AZD1222 COVID-19 vaccine. The overall study: Pooling covered second doses at about 4 or about 12 weeks. Notes on the study in general: CD4 TCRs associated with vaccination spanned spike, dominating at 160-218 and 743-854. The breadth and depth of Spike-specific TCRs increased once two AZD1222 doses had been given. Nearly half of spike-specific TCRs reportedly go after variant regions that carry no mutations.

TCRdb's copy holds only in-frame clones and misses some; the assay was immunoSEQ multiplex PCR. Among roughly 150,000 clones listed, under 95% were seen once. Trimming took 2 bases from V and 3 from J, leaving 13 bases between them. The germline V gene has CDR1 MNHNS and CDR2 SASEGT. CDR3 length equals 15 residues. A remark on this clone: Its specificity is unknown.

This sequence was found in an adult in good health. The material was peripheral blood, obtained on day 0 of AZD1222 vaccination. This rearrangement joins TRBV6-1 to TRBJ1-2; D is unresolved. The CDR3 nucleotides read TGTGCCAGCAGTGAACCATTTCGGGGTGACTATGGCTACACCTTC. It translates to CASSEPFRGDYGYTF.